The T cell receptor (beta chain) described here comes from a study of cytomegalovirus exposure and HLA in healthy donors. Primers included in the PCR were 60 Vbeta and 13 Jbeta primers. TCRdb's copy holds only in-frame clones and misses some; the assay was immunoSEQ multiplex PCR. The sample comprises roughly 140,000 clones, 60% to 85% of which are singletons, and around 7.1% rests with the top ten. V shed 1 base and J shed 4 bases, with 14 bases lying between them. The CDR3 covers 16 residues. CDR1 is MGHRA and CDR2 is YSYEKL in the germline V gene. This clone has only a few counts. This sequence originates from a woman aged 40-49 years in good health and CMV-seropositive. The rearrangement uses TRBV4-1 and TRBJ2-1, with D tentatively TRBD2 (6 bases). The material sequenced was PBMCs. The CDR3: CASSQGRGASYNEQFF. CDR3 coding DNA: TGCGCCAGCAGCCAAGGCCGCGGGGCCTCGTACAATGAGCAGTTCTTC.